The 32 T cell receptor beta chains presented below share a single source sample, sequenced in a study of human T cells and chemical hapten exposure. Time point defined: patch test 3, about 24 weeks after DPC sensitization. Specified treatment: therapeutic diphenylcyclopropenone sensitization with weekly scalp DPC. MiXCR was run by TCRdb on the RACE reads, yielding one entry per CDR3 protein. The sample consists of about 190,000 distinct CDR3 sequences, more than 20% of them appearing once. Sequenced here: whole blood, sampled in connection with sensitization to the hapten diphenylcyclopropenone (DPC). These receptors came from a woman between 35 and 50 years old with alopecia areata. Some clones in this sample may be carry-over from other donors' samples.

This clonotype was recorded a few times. The CDR3 loop reads CASSPSSGRSGEQYF. The CDR3 DNA reads as TGTGCCAGCAGCCCGTCTAGCGGGAGGTCCGGCGAGCAGTACTTC. This chain links TRBV6-2 or TRBV6-3 with TRBJ2-7; 11 nucleotides line up with TRBD2. Trimming removed 6 bases from V and 6 bases from J; junction bases left unmatched: 10. Looked up from germline, CDR1 is MNHEY and CDR2 is SVGEGT. The CDR3 runs to 15 residues.

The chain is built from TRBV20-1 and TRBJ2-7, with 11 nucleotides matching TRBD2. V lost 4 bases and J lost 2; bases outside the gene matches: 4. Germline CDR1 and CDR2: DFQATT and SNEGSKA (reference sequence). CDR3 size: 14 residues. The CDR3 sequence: CSAKTSGNTYEQYF. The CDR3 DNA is TGCAGTGCTAAGACTAGCGGGAATACCTACGAGCAGTACTTC.

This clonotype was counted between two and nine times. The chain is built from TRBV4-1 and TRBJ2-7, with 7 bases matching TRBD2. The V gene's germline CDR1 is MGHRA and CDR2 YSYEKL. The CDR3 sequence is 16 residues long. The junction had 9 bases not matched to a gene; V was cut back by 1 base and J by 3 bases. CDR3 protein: CASSQGPPGLNYEQYF. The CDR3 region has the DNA TGCGCCAGCAGCCAAGGCCCCCCGGGACTAAACTACGAGCAGTACTTC.

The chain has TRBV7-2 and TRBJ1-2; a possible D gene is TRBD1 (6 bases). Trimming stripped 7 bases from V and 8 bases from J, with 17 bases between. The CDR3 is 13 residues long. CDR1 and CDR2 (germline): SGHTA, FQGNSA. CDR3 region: CASTHRQDRGYTF. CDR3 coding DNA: TGTGCCAGCACCCATAGACAGGATCGGGGCTACACCTTC.

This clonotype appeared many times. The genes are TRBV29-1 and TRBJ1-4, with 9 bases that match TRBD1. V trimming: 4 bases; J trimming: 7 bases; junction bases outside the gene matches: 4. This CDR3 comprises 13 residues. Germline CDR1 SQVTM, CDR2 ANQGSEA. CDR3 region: CSVVGTGTEKLFF. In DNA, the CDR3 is TGCAGCGTTGTTGGGACAGGGACTGAAAAACTGTTTTTT.

CDR3 DNA: TGCAGTGCTAGAGGTCAGGGTTTCCTCTCTGGGGCCAACGTCCTGACTTTC. It translates to CSARGQGFLSGANVLTF. The V call is TRBV20-1, the J call TRBJ2-6; a possible D gene is TRBD1 (5 bases). The CDR3 runs 17 residues. Germline values: CDR1 DFQATT, CDR2 SNEGSKA (reference sequence). V lost 1 base and J 0 bases, leaving 13 bases between the germline ends.

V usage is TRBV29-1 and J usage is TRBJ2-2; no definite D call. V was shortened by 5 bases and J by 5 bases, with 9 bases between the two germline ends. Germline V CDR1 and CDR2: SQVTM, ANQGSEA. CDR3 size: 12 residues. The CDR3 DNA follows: TGCAGCGTTTTAGATGGGACCGGGGAGCTGTTTTTT. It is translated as CSVLDGTGELFF.

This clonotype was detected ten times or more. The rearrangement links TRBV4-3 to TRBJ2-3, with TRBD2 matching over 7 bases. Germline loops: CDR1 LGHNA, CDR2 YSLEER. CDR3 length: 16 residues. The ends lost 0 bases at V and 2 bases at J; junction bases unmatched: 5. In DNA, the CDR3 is TGCGCCAGCAGCCAAGACGCGGGAGCTAACACAGATACGCAGTATTTT. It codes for CASSQDAGANTDTQYF.

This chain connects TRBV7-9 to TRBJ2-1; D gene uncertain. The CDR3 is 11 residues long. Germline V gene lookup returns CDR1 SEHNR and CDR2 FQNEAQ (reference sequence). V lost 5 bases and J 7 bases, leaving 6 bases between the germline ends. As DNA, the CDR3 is TGTGCCAGCAGCCGCCTGAATGAGCAGTTCTTC. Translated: CASSRLNEQFF. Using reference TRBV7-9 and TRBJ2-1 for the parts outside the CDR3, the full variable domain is DTGVSQNPRHKITKRGQNVTFRCDPISEHNRLYWYRQTLGQGPEFLTYFQNEAQLEKSRLLSDRFSAERPKGSFSTLEIQRTEQGDSAMYLCASSRLNEQFFGPGTRLTVL.

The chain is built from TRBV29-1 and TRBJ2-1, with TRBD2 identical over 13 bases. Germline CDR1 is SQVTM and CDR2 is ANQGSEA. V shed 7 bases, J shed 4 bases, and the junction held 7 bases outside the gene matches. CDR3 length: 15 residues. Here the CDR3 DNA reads TGCAGCGGGGGACTAGCGGGATCGGGGTACAATGAGCAGTTCTTC. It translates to CSGGLAGSGYNEQFF.

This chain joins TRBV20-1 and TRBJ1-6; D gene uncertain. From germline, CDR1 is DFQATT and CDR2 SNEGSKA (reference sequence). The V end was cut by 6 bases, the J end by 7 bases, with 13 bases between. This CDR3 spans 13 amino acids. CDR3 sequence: CSALRTINSPLHF. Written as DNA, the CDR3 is TGCAGTGCGCTGAGGACTATAAATTCACCCCTCCACTTT.

CDR3 amino acids: CATSDWGGGGNYGYTF. The CDR3 DNA follows: TGTGCCACCAGTGATTGGGGGGGCGGAGGAAACTATGGCTACACCTTC. This sequence joins TRBV24-1 and TRBJ1-2; D might be TRBD1 (6 bases). The length of the CDR3 is 16 residues. Trimming shortened V by 2 bases and J by 2 bases, and 14 bases separated the two germline ends. Germline V gene lookup returns CDR1 KGHDR and CDR2 SFDVKD.

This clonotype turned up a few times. This CDR3 is CASSLVGGDTQYF. Here the CDR3 DNA reads TGCGCCAGCAGCTTGGTTGGGGGAGATACGCAGTATTTT. The chain employs TRBV5-1 and TRBJ2-3; tentatively, D is TRBD1 or TRBD2 (5 bases each). The germline gives CDR1 SGHRS, CDR2 YFSETQ. CDR3 length: 13 amino acids. Deletions cut 0 bases from V and 5 bases from J, with 7 bases between. Full variable domain (outside the CDR3, taken from reference TRBV5-1 and TRBJ2-3): KAGVTQTPRYLIKTRGQQVTLSCSPISGHRSVSWYQQTPGQGLQFLFEYFSETQRNKGNFPGRFSGRQFSNSRSEMNVSTLELGDSALYLCASSLVGGDTQYFGPGTRLTVL.

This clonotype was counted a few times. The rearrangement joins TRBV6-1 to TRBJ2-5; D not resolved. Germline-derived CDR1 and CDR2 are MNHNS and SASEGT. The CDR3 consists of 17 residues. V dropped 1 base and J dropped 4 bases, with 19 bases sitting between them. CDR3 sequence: CASSEGWPGASGETQYF. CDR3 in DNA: TGTGCCAGCAGTGAAGGATGGCCGGGCGCCTCCGGAGAGACCCAGTACTTC.

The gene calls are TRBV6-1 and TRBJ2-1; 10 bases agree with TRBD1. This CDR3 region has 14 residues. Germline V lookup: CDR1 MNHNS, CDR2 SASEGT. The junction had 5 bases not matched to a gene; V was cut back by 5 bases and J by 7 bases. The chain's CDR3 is CASSLRTGGNEQFF. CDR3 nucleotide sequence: TGTGCCAGCAGTTTACGGACAGGGGGGAATGAGCAGTTCTTC.

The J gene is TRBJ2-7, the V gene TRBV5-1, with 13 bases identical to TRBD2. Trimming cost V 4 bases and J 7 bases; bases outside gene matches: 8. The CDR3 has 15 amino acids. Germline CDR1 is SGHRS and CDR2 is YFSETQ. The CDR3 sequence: CASSLGLAGVDEQYF. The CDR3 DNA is TGCGCCAGCAGCCTTGGACTAGCGGGAGTGGATGAGCAGTACTTC.

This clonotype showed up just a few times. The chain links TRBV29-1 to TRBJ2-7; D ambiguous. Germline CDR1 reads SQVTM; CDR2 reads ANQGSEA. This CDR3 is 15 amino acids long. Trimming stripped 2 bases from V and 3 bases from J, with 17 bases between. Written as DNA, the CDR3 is TGCAGCGTTGAATCGCTCCGATTGGGATTCTACGAGCAGTACTTC. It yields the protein CSVESLRLGFYEQYF.

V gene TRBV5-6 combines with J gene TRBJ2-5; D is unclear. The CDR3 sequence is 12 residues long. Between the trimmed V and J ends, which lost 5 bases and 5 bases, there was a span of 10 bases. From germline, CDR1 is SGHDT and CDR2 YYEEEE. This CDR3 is CASRLVGETQYF. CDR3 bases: TGTGCCAGCAGATTAGTTGGGGAGACCCAGTACTTC.

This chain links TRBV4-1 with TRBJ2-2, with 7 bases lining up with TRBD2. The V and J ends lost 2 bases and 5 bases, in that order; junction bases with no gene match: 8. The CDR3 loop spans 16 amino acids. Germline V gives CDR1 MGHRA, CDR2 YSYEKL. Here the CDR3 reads CASSQTGGGRTGELFF. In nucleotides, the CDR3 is TGCGCCAGCAGCCAAACGGGCGGGGGTCGGACCGGGGAGCTGTTTTTT.

CDR3 residues: CTMQTLADSRGDTQYF. The CDR3 DNA sequence: TGTACCATGCAAACCCTAGCGGACTCCCGGGGAGATACGCAGTATTTT. This chain links TRBV2 with TRBJ2-3; TRBD2 agrees at 7 bases. The CDR3 loop spans 16 amino acids. Looked up from germline, CDR1 is SNHLY and CDR2 is FYNNEI.

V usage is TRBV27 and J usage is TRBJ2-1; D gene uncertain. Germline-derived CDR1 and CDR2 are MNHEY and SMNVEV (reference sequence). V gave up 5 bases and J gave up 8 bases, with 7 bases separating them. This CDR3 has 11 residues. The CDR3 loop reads CASSMRYEQFF. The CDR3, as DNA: TGTGCCAGCAGTATGCGGTATGAGCAGTTCTTC.

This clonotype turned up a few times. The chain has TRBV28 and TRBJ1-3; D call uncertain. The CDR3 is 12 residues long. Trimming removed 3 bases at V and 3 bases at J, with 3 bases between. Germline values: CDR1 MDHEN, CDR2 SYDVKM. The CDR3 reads CASSFIGNTIYF. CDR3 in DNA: TGTGCCAGCAGTTTCATTGGAAACACCATATATTTT.

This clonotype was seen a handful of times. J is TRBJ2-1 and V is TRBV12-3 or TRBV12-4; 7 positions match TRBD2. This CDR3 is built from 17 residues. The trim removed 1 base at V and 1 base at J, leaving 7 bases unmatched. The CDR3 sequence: CASSLVKLAHSYNEQFF. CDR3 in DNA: TGTGCCAGCAGTTTAGTCAAACTAGCGCATTCCTACAATGAGCAGTTCTTC.

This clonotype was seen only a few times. The CDR3, as DNA: TGCAGTGCTAGAGATTGGAGGGTCACTCAGCCCCAGCATTTT. It yields the protein CSARDWRVTQPQHF. The chain has TRBV20-1 and TRBJ1-5; D is unclear. The CDR3 covers 14 residues. V gave up 0 bases and J gave up 6 bases, with 12 bases separating them. Germline V gives CDR1 DFQATT, CDR2 SNEGSKA (reference sequence).

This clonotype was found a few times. The CDR3 DNA follows: TGTGCCAGCAGCTCAACCTCTACTAGCGGCTACAATGAGCAGTTCTTC. Translation gives CASSSTSTSGYNEQFF. The V call is TRBV7-3, the J call TRBJ2-1; 8 bases map to TRBD2. The junction had 8 bases not matched to a gene; V was cut back by 4 bases and J by 3 bases. In germline, CDR1 is SGHTA, CDR2 FQGTGA. The CDR3 contains 16 residues.

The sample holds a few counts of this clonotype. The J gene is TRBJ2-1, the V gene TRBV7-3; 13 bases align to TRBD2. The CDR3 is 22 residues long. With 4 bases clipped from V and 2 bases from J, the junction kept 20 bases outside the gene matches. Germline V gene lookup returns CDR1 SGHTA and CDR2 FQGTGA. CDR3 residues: CASSSPQGGLAGPTSTYNEQFF. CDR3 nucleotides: TGTGCCAGCAGCTCCCCCCAGGGGGGACTAGCGGGACCGACTTCAACCTACAATGAGCAGTTCTTC.

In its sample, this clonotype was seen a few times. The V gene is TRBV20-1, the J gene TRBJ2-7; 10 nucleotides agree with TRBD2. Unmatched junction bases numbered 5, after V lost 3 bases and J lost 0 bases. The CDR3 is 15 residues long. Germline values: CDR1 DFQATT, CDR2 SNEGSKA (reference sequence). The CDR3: CSASPLAGVSYEQYF. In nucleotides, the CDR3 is TGCAGTGCTAGCCCTCTAGCGGGAGTCTCCTACGAGCAGTACTTC.

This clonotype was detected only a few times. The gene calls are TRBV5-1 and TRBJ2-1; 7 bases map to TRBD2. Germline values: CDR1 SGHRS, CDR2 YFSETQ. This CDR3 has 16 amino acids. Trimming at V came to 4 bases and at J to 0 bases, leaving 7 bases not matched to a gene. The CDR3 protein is CASSPAGGSSYNEQFF. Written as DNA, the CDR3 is TGCGCCAGCAGCCCGGCCGGGGGGAGCTCCTACAATGAGCAGTTCTTC.

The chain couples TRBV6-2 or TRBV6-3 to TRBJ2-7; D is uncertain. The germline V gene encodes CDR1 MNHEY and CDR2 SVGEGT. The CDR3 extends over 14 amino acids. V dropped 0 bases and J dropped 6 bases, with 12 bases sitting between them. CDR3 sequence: CASSYSKFSSEQYF. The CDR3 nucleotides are TGTGCCAGCAGTTACTCGAAGTTCTCCAGCGAGCAGTACTTC.

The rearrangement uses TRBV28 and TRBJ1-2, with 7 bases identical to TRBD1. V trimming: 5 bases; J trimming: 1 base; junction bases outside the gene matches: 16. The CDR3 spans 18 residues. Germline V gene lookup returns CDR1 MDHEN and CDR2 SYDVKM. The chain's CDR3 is CASSRGGLRDRDNYGYTF. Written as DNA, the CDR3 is TGTGCCAGCAGTCGAGGCGGCCTCCGGGACAGAGATAACTATGGCTACACCTTC.

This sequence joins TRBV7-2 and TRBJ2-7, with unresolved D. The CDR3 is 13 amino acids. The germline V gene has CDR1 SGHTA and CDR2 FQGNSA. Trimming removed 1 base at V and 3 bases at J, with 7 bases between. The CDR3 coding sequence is TGTGCCAGCAGCTTAGACAGCCTCTACGAGCAGTACTTC. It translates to CASSLDSLYEQYF.

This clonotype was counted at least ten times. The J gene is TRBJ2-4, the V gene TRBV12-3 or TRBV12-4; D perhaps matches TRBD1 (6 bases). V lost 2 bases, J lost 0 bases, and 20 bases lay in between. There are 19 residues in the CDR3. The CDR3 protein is CASSLRGRGLDLAKNIQYF. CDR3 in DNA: TGTGCCAGCAGTTTACGGGGCAGGGGCCTCGACTTAGCCAAAAACATTCAGTACTTC.